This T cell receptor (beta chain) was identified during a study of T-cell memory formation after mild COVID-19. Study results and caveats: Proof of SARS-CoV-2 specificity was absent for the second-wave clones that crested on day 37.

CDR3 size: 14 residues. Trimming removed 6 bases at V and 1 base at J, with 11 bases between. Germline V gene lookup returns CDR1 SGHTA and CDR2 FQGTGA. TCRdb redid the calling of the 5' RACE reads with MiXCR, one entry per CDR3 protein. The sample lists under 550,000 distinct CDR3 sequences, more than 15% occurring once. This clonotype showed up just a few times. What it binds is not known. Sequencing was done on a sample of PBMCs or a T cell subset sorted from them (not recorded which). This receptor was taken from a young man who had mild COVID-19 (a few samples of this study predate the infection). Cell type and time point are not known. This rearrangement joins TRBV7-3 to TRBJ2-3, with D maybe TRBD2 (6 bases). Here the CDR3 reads CASRPTGGTDTQYF. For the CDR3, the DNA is TGTGCCAGCAGACCCACGGGGGGCACAGATACGCAGTATTTT.